This T cell receptor (beta chain) stems from a study of cytomegalovirus exposure and HLA in healthy donors. Whole-study context: HLA-typed donors were the source of about 81 million unique TCRs held in an early data release.

Comment on this clone: Its antigen is unknown.

PCR primers comprised 60 Vbeta and 13 Jbeta primers. Sequencing was performed with immunoSEQ multiplex PCR; in TCRdb, only in-frame clones are kept and a portion is missing. In the table there are about 170,000 clones, under 85% of which are singletons. Study results and limitations: Roughly uniform sequencing depth across donors was assumed, possibly incorrectly. In vitro data verified a few CMV-associated chains as specific for CMV antigens.

The CDR3 runs 15 residues. The J segment lost 3 bases and the V segment lost 5 bases, leaving 7 bases of the junction unmatched. Germline CDR1 and CDR2: PRHDT and FYEKMQ (reference sequence). The V call is TRBV13, the J call TRBJ1-3; 7 positions agree with TRBD1. The sample taken for sequencing was PBMCs. The sequence came from a female donor in good health and CMV-seronegative. CDR3 nucleotide sequence: TGTGCCAGCAGCCCCTTGGGACAGCGTGGAAACACCATATATTTT. Amino acids: CASSPLGQRGNTIYF.